A selection of T cell receptor beta chains follows, all from one sample in a study of spatial heterogeneity in lung cancer. From the 5' RACE reads, TCRdb called clonotypes with MiXCR, one entry per CDR3 protein. The sample yields about 82,000 distinct CDR3 sequences, around 12% seen once. Sequenced here: PBMCs, sampled at surgery. Receptor source: a male donor with early-stage non-small cell lung cancer. CDR3s include the opening cysteine and the closing phenylalanine or tryptophan. The order of the fields is V gene, D gene, J gene, clone size, CDR3 protein, CDR3 DNA. The D gene is left open where the match is weak. Some rows mark clone size as missing; the rest say once, few, many or name a class of expanded clone.

TRBV10-3	.	TRBJ1-5	few	CATAGGTSQPQHF	TGTGCCACCGCAGGAGGGACAAGTCAGCCCCAGCATTTT
TRBV12-3/TRBV12-4	.	TRBJ2-2	few	CASKRSSNAGELFF	TGTGCCAGCAAACGCTCCTCGAACGCCGGGGAGCTGTTTTTT
TRBV19	.	TRBJ2-5	.	CASSPQGRETQYF	TGTGCCAGTAGTCCCCAGGGTCGGGAGACCCAGTACTTC
TRBV3-1	.	TRBJ2-7	few	CASSQANRDYEQYF	TGTGCCAGCAGCCAAGCAAACCGAGACTACGAGCAGTACTTC
TRBV6-6	.	TRBJ1-5	many	CASSMTASNQPQHF	TGTGCCAGCAGCATGACAGCTAGCAATCAGCCCCAGCATTTT
TRBV10-3	.	TRBJ1-4	.	CAISGRGEKLFF	TGTGCCATCAGTGGAAGGGGTGAAAAACTGTTTTTT
TRBV7-2	TRBD2	TRBJ2-5	many	CASSLGLAPETQYF	TGTGCCAGCAGCCTGGGACTAGCCCCAGAGACCCAGTACTTC
TRBV7-9	.	TRBJ2-3	.	CASSLGRYSTDTQYF	TGTGCCAGCAGCTTAGGGCGGTACAGCACAGATACGCAGTATTTT
TRBV23-1	.	TRBJ2-7	.	CASSPLGDPQDPTGYEQYF	TGCGCCAGCAGTCCGTTAGGGGACCCCCAGGACCCCACGGGGTACGAGCAGTACTTC
TRBV7-3	.	TRBJ2-1	many	CASSLGQGGEQFF	TGTGCCAGCAGCTTAGGGCAGGGCGGTGAGCAGTTCTTC
TRBV29-1	.	TRBJ2-7	many	CSVAVPLHEQYF	TGCAGTGTAGCAGTCCCTCTGCACGAGCAGTACTTC
TRBV12-3/TRBV12-4	TRBD1	TRBJ1-1	many	CASSDREFNTEAFF	TGTGCCAGCAGTGACAGGGAATTCAACACTGAAGCTTTCTTT
TRBV5-6	.	TRBJ2-2	.	CASSYQGMLFF	TGTGCCAGCAGTTACCAGGGGATGCTGTTTTTT
TRBV2	TRBD2	TRBJ2-1	.	CASRPLAGGQNEQFF	TGTGCCAGCAGGCCCCTAGCGGGGGGCCAGAATGAGCAGTTCTTC
TRBV5-4	TRBD1	TRBJ1-1	.	CASSKGQNWAAFF	TGTGCCAGCAGCAAGGGACAGAATTGGGCAGCTTTCTTT
TRBV28	.	TRBJ1-1	.	CASSLVSEKNTEAFF	TGTGCCAGCAGTTTAGTGTCAGAGAAGAACACTGAAGCTTTCTTT
TRBV3-1	TRBD1	TRBJ1-1	few	CASSDIQGAGTEAFF	TGTGCCAGCAGCGATATACAGGGGGCAGGCACTGAAGCTTTCTTT
TRBV5-1	.	TRBJ1-4	many	CASSDRVNEKLFF	TGCGCCAGCAGCGACAGAGTTAATGAAAAACTGTTTTTT
TRBV20-1	.	TRBJ2-7	many	CSARGGAGSSYEQYF	TGCAGTGCTAGAGGGGGGGCGGGATCCTCCTACGAGCAGTACTTC
TRBV12-5	.	TRBJ1-5	many	CASGLVPGYSNQPQHF	TGTGCTAGTGGTTTGGTACCCGGGTATAGCAATCAGCCCCAGCATTTT
TRBV5-4	TRBD1	TRBJ1-2	.	CASSGRQGGYGYTF	TGTGCCAGCAGCGGGAGACAGGGCGGCTATGGCTACACCTTC
TRBV12-3/TRBV12-4	TRBD1	TRBJ1-1	many	CASTDRGYTEAFF	TGTGCCAGCACTGACAGGGGGTACACTGAAGCTTTCTTT
TRBV29-1	.	TRBJ1-2	many	CSVEPGARGYTF	TGCAGCGTTGAGCCGGGGGCGCGTGGCTACACCTTC
TRBV10-3	.	TRBJ1-5	many	CAISESEQGSQPQHF	TGTGCCATCAGTGAGTCGGAACAGGGAAGTCAGCCCCAGCATTTT
TRBV10-3	.	TRBJ1-1	.	CAISESEEDLNTEAFF	TGTGCCATCAGTGAGTCGGAGGAAGACTTGAACACTGAAGCTTTCTTT
TRBV24-1	.	TRBJ1-1	.	CATSDFEVGRTFF	TGTGCCACCAGTGATTTCGAGGTTGGTAGAACTTTCTTT
TRBV19	.	TRBJ2-7	.	CASSPPGTNEQYF	TGTGCCAGTAGTCCCCCGGGAACTAACGAGCAGTACTTC
TRBV20-1	TRBD2	TRBJ2-5	once	CSARIRLSGVAGGLSPLETQYF	TGCAGTGCTAGGATTCGTTTAAGTGGAGTAGCGGGGGGGCTCAGCCCGCTCGAGACCCAGTACTTC
TRBV29-1	.	TRBJ2-5	many	CSVEDGRYQETQYF	TGCAGCGTTGAAGATGGCAGGTACCAAGAGACCCAGTACTTC
TRBV19	TRBD1	TRBJ1-6	.	CATGQGRNSPLHF	TGTGCCACCGGACAGGGGCGGAATTCACCCCTCCACTTT
TRBV5-1	.	TRBJ2-1	few	CASSLVPGESYNEQFF	TGCGCCAGCAGCTTGGTTCCCGGAGAATCCTACAATGAGCAGTTCTTC
TRBV20-1	TRBD2	TRBJ2-5	.	CSARGAGKETQYF	TGCAGTGCTCGGGGAGCGGGGAAAGAGACCCAGTACTTC
TRBV5-1	.	TRBJ2-1	few	CASRPGLSSYNEQFF	TGCGCCAGCAGGCCGGGCCTTAGCTCCTACAATGAGCAGTTCTTC
TRBV29-1	.	TRBJ1-3	few	CSVAGGDSGNTIYF	TGCAGCGTTGCCGGGGGCGACTCTGGAAACACCATATATTTT
TRBV5-5	TRBD1	TRBJ1-1	few	CASSGQGARNTEAFF	TGTGCCAGCAGTGGGCAGGGGGCGCGGAACACTGAAGCTTTCTTT
TRBV28	.	TRBJ2-3	few	CASSSTGEDTDTQYF	TGTGCCAGCAGCTCCACGGGGGAGGACACAGATACGCAGTATTTT
TRBV29-1	.	TRBJ1-2	few	CSVQTALANYGYTF	TGCAGCGTTCAGACAGCTCTAGCTAACTATGGCTACACCTTC
TRBV7-9	.	TRBJ2-1	many	CASSPMTGTSYNEQFF	TGTGCCAGCAGCCCTATGACAGGTACCTCCTACAATGAGCAGTTCTTC
TRBV9	.	TRBJ2-2	.	CASSVVGGNTGELFF	TGTGCCAGCAGCGTAGTTGGAGGGAACACCGGGGAGCTGTTTTTT
TRBV2	.	TRBJ2-2	few	CASSEFKNTGELFF	TGTGCCAGCAGTGAATTTAAGAACACCGGGGAGCTGTTTTTT
TRBV5-1	.	TRBJ2-3	.	CASSLDRIDTQYF	TGCGCCAGCAGCTTGGATCGGATTGATACGCAGTATTTT
TRBV10-3	.	TRBJ2-1	.	CAISPAQGKDGEQFF	TGTGCCATCAGCCCCGCACAGGGTAAGGACGGTGAGCAGTTCTTC
TRBV20-1	TRBD1	TRBJ2-7	many	CSAISGGTLYEQYF	TGCAGTGCCATCTCAGGGGGAACTCTCTACGAGCAGTACTTC
TRBV9	TRBD1	TRBJ2-6	few	CASSVASGQAASGANVLTF	TGTGCCAGCAGCGTAGCGTCGGGACAGGCCGCTTCTGGGGCCAACGTCCTGACTTTC
TRBV4-1	.	TRBJ1-3	many	CASSQEPPPGVTGNTIYF	TGCGCCAGCAGCCAAGAACCGCCCCCGGGGGTAACTGGAAACACCATATATTTT
TRBV7-2	.	TRBJ2-7	few	CASSLDGGYEQYF	TGTGCCAGCAGCTTAGATGGGGGCTACGAGCAGTACTTC
TRBV3-1	.	TRBJ2-2	.	CASRNGVVGELFF	TGTGCCAGCAGGAATGGTGTGGTCGGGGAGCTGTTTTTT
TRBV20-1	TRBD2	TRBJ2-2	.	CSARRGGGGGGELFF	TGCAGTGCTAGACGGGGGGGCGGTGGAGGCGGGGAGCTGTTTTTT
TRBV9	TRBD2	TRBJ2-3	.	CASSPQGSGKTDTQYF	TGTGCCAGCAGCCCCCAGGGAAGCGGGAAGACAGATACGCAGTATTTT
TRBV6-1	TRBD1	TRBJ1-2	.	CASSEGQGSGYTF	TGTGCCAGCAGTGAAGGACAGGGGTCTGGCTACACCTTC
TRBV20-1	TRBD2	TRBJ2-3	.	CSARVHSGGASDTQYF	TGCAGTGCTAGGGTTCACAGCGGGGGGGCCTCAGATACGCAGTATTTT
TRBV6-1	.	TRBJ2-3	few	CASSLVPSTDTQYF	TGTGCCAGCAGTTTGGTCCCTAGCACAGATACGCAGTATTTT
TRBV2	TRBD1	TRBJ2-5	many	CASSARTGGQKETQYF	TGTGCCAGCAGTGCTAGGACAGGGGGCCAGAAAGAGACCCAGTACTTC
TRBV20-1	TRBD2	TRBJ2-3	few	CSARGERDPDTQYF	TGCAGTGCCCGGGGGGAGAGGGACCCGGATACGCAGTATTTT
TRBV29-1	.	TRBJ1-1	many	CSVELGNTEAFF	TGCAGCGTTGAATTGGGGAACACTGAAGCTTTCTTT